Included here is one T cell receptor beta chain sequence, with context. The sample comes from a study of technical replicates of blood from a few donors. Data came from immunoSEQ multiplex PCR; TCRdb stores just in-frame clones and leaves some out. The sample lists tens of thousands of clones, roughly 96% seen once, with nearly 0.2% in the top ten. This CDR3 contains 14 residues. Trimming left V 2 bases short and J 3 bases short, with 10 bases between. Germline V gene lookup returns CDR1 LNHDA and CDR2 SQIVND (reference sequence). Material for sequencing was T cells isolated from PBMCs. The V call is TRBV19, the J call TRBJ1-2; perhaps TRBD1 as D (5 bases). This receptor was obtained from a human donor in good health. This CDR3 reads CASSIRGRDYGYTF. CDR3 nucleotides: TGTGCCAGTAGTATAAGGGGCAGAGACTATGGCTACACCTTC.